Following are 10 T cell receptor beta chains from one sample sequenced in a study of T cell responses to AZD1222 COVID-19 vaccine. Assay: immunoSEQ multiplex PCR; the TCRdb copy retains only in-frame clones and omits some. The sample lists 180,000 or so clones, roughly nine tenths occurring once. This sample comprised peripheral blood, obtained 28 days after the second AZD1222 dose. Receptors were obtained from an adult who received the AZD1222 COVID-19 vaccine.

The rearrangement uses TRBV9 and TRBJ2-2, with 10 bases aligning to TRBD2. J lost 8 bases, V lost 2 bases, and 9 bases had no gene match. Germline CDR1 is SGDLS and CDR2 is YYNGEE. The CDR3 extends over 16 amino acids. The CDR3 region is CASSVLASGGPGELFF. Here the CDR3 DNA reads TGTGCCAGCAGCGTTTTAGCTAGCGGGGGTCCTGGGGAGCTGTTTTTT.

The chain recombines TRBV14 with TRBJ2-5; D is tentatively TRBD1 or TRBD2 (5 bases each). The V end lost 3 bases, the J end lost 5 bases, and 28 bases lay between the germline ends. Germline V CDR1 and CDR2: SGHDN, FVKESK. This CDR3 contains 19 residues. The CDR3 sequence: CASSHRPEVWGPKGETQYF. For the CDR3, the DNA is TGTGCCAGCAGCCACCGTCCGGAGGTGTGGGGCCCAAAAGGGGAGACCCAGTACTTC. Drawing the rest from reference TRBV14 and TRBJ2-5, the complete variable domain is EAGVTQFPSHSVIEKGQTVTLRCDPISGHDNLYWYRRVMGKEIKFLLHFVKESKQDESGMPNNRFLAERTGGTYSTLKVQPAELEDSGVYFCASSHRPEVWGPKGETQYFGPGTRLLVL.

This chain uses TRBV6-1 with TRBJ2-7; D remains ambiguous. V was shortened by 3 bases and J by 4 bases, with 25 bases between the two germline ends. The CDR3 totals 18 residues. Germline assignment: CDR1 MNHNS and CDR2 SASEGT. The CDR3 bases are TGTGCCAGCAGTGAGATCGGGCCGGTGATGATCACCGGTTACGAGCAGTACTTC. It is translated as CASSEIGPVMITGYEQYF.

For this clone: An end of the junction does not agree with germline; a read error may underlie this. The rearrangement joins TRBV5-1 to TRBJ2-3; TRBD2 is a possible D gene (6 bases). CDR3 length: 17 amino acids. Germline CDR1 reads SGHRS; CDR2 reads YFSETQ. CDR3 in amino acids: CASSLEGLLRGTDTQYF. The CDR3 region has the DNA TGCGCCAGCAGTTTGGAGGGCCTCCTACGGGGCACAGATACGCAGTATTTT.

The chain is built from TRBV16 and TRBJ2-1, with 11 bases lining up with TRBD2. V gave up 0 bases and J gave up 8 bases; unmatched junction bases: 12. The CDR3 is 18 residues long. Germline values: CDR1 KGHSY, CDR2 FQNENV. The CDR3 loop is CASSQSPHSGRALDEQFF. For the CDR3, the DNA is TGTGCCAGCAGCCAATCCCCACATAGCGGGAGGGCCCTCGATGAGCAGTTCTTC.

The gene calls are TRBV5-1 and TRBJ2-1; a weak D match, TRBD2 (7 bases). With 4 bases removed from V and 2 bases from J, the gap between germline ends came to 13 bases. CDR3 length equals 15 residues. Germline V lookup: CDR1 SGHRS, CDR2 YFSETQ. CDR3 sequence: CASSPLGGPYNEQFF. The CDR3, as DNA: TGCGCCAGCAGCCCTCTGGGGGGGCCCTACAATGAGCAGTTCTTC.

CDR3 protein: CSGGGRSEAFF. DNA of the CDR3: TGCAGCGGGGGGGGCAGGTCTGAAGCTTTCTTT. This chain joins TRBV29-1 and TRBJ1-1; D might be TRBD1 (6 bases). V was cut by 7 bases and J by 6 bases, with 12 bases left in between. The CDR3 length is 11 residues. Germline V gene sequence: CDR1 SQVTM, CDR2 ANQGSEA.

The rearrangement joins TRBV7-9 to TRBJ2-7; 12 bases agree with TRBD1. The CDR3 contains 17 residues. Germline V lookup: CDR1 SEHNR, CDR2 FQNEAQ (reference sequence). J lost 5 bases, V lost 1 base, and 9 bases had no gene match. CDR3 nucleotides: TGTGCCAGCAGCTTAGATTATCGGGACAGGGGGCTTCACGAGCAGTACTTC. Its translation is CASSLDYRDRGLHEQYF. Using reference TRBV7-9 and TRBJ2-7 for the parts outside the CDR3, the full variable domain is DTGVSQNPRHKITKRGQNVTFRCDPISEHNRLYWYRQTLGQGPEFLTYFQNEAQLEKSRLLSDRFSAERPKGSFSTLEIQRTEQGDSAMYLCASSLDYRDRGLHEQYFGPGTRLTVT.

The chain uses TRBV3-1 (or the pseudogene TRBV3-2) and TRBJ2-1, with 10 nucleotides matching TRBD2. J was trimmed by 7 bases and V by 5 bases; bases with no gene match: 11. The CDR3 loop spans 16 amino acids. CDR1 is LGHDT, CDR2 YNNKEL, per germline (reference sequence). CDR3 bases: TGTGCCAGCAGCGCGCGGGGAGCGGGGGGGGATAATGAGCAGTTCTTC. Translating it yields CASSARGAGGDNEQFF.

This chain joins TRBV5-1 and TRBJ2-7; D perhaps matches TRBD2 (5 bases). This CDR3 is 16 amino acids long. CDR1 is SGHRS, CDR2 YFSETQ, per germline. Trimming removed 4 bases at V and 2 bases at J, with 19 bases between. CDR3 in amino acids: CASSPQDTIGAYEQYF. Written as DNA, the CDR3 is TGCGCCAGCAGCCCTCAAGACACGATCGGGGCCTACGAGCAGTACTTC.